This TCR beta chain was captured in a study of CD8 T cells in Susac syndrome. CDR1 SGHTA and CDR2 FQGNSA come from the germline V gene. The CDR3 sequence is 15 residues long. Trimming left V 4 bases short and J 4 bases short, with 16 bases between. Reverse transcription used roughly 0.45 to 1 ug RNA and random hexamers. The CDR3 of TCR beta was amplified by immunoSEQ multiplex PCR across 54 Vbeta and 13 Jbeta. TCRdb reprocessed the immunoSEQ multiplex PCR reads via MiXCR and lists one record per CDR3 protein. The table records 150,000 to 200,000 distinct CDR3 sequences, approximately 94% of them present only once. Sequencing of TCR beta covered CD8+ and CD4+ T cells obtained from blood. Control patients had untreated stable or active relapsing-remitting multiple sclerosis by revised McDonald criteria. TEMRA cells were FACS-enriched, while CD8+ and CD4+ T cells were negatively isolated.

Sequenced input: CD4+ T cells from PBMCs. This sequence joins TRBV7-2 and TRBJ1-2; weak D call: TRBD1 (5 bases). This receptor was obtained from a human donor with multiple sclerosis. CDR3 sequence reads: CASSSPTRRGYGYTF. CDR3 bases: TGTGCCAGCAGCTCCCCGACCAGGAGGGGCTATGGCTACACCTTC.